The 13 T cell receptor beta chains listed next were all sequenced from one sample in a study of T cell responses to AZD1222 COVID-19 vaccine. Produced via immunoSEQ multiplex PCR; TCRdb's table is partial and in-frame only. This table holds roughly 80,000 clones, about nine tenths found once. The source was peripheral blood, collected 28 days after the second AZD1222 dose. The receptors originated from an adult who received the AZD1222 COVID-19 vaccine.

The J gene is TRBJ1-1, the V gene TRBV30, with D hard to call. Looked up from germline, CDR1 is GTSNPN and CDR2 is SVGIG (reference sequence). With 4 bases removed from V and 2 bases from J, the gap between germline ends came to 11 bases. CDR3 length: 13 amino acids. The CDR3 nucleotides read TGTGCCTGGAAAAAGACATACAACACTGAAGCTTTCTTT. It encodes CAWKKTYNTEAFF.

The chain joins TRBV27 to TRBJ2-7, with D unclear. The CDR3 spans 12 residues. Germline-derived CDR1 and CDR2 are MNHEY and SMNVEV (reference sequence). V was trimmed by 6 bases and J by 7 bases, leaving 13 bases between them. The CDR3 loop reads CASREDAREQYF. CDR3 coding DNA: TGTGCCAGCAGAGAGGATGCCAGGGAGCAGTACTTC.

Note on this clone: A read error may produce the germline difference seen at one junction end. The chain recombines TRBV11-2 with TRBJ1-2; D not resolved. Germline lookup yields CDR1 SGHAT and CDR2 FQNNGV. CDR3 size: 13 residues. The CDR3 here is CASSLAAKYGYTF. The CDR3 coding sequence is TGTGCCAGCAGCTTAGCTGCTAAGTATGGCTACACCTTC. Looking up the rest from reference TRBV11-2 and TRBJ1-2 gives the full variable domain: EAGVAQSPRYKIIEKRQSVAFWCNPISGHATLYWYQQILGQGPKLLIQFQNNGVVDDSQLPKDRFSAERLKGVDSTLKIQPAKLEDSAVYLCASSLAAKYGYTFGSGTRLTVV.

The V and J genes are TRBV14 and TRBJ2-5, with 11 bases fitting TRBD2. V was pared by 4 bases and J by 2 bases, with 3 bases of the junction left unmatched. CDR1 SGHDN and CDR2 FVKESK come from the germline V gene. This CDR3 has 15 residues. CDR3 coding DNA: TGTGCCAGCAGCCGCCGACTAGCGGGGCAAGAGACCCAGTACTTC. Its protein product is CASSRRLAGQETQYF.

V and J are TRBV10-3 and TRBJ2-1, with TRBD2 matching over 8 bases. The germline CDR1 and CDR2 sequences are ENHRY and SYGVKD. V lost 0 bases and J lost 15; bases outside the gene matches: 10. CDR3 size: 14 residues. The CDR3 bases are TGTGCCATCAGTGAGTCTGGTGGCGGGGGGCCGGCGTTCTTC. Amino acid sequence: CAISESGGGGPAFF.

The chain employs TRBV28 and TRBJ2-7; the D gene could be TRBD1 or TRBD2 (5 bases each). The germline V gene encodes CDR1 MDHEN and CDR2 SYDVKM. V lost 8 bases, J lost 0 bases, and 11 bases lay in between. The CDR3 consists of 13 residues. The CDR3 DNA reads as TGTGCCAGCGCCGGGACCGCCTCCTACGAGCAGTACTTC. As protein: CASAGTASYEQYF.

The chain couples TRBV7-2 to TRBJ2-3; TRBD2 aligns across 7 bases. Germline values: CDR1 SGHTA, CDR2 FQGNSA. The CDR3 is 14 amino acids. Trimming took 2 bases from V and 4 from J; bases not matched to a gene: 3. DNA for the CDR3: TGTGCCAGCAGCTTACGACTAGCCCCAGATACGCAGTATTTT. Its translation: CASSLRLAPDTQYF.

This sequence joins TRBV15 and TRBJ1-4, with D possibly TRBD1 on 5 matching bases. The V and J ends lost 8 bases and 5 bases respectively, with 21 bases between them. Germline CDR1 LNHNV, CDR2 YYDKDF (reference sequence). The CDR3 extends over 16 amino acids. The CDR3 region is CATSREGRARNEKLFF. The CDR3 nucleotides read TGTGCCACCTCCCGAGAGGGGAGGGCGCGAAATGAAAAACTGTTTTTT. The whole variable domain, remainder taken from reference TRBV15 and TRBJ1-4, is DAMVIQNPRYQVTQFGKPVTLSCSQTLNHNVMYWYQQKSSQAPKLLFHYYDKDFNNEADTPDNFQSRRPNTSFCFLDIRSPGLGDTAMYLCATSREGRARNEKLFFGSGTQLSVL.

CDR3 nucleotide sequence: TGTGCCAGCAGCGTAGAGGGACAGGGGGGCAGCACAGATACGCAGTATTTT. As protein: CASSVEGQGGSTDTQYF. The chain links TRBV9 to TRBJ2-3; 11 nucleotides line up with TRBD1. The CDR3 runs 17 residues. J lost 0 bases, V lost 0 bases, and 3 bases had no gene match. From germline, CDR1 is SGDLS and CDR2 YYNGEE.

The chain employs TRBV28 and TRBJ1-1; D ambiguous. V was clipped by 10 bases and J by 8 bases, with 17 bases between them. The germline gives CDR1 MDHEN, CDR2 SYDVKM. CDR3 size: 12 residues. This chain's CDR3 is CAIRPNEGEAFF. DNA of the CDR3: TGTGCCATCCGTCCTAATGAGGGCGAAGCTTTCTTT.

This chain links TRBV5-1 with TRBJ2-7; 8 positions agree with TRBD1. The V and J ends lost 4 bases and 3 bases, in that order; junction bases with no gene match: 12. Germline values: CDR1 SGHRS, CDR2 YFSETQ. The CDR3 length is 16 residues. The CDR3 DNA sequence: TGCGCCAGCAGCGTCGCCACCGGGACAGGACTCTACGAGCAGTACTTC. The encoded protein is CASSVATGTGLYEQYF.

V gene TRBV25-1 combines with J gene TRBJ2-1; D possibly corresponds to TRBD1 (5 bases). The CDR3 length is 15 residues. V was shortened by 3 bases and J by 5 bases, with 14 bases between the two germline ends. The germline gives CDR1 MGHDK, CDR2 SYGVNS. The CDR3 sequence is CASSDWGGSNNEQFF. CDR3 coding DNA: TGTGCCAGCAGTGATTGGGGCGGTTCTAACAATGAGCAGTTCTTC. The entire variable domain, with the rest obtained from reference TRBV25-1 and TRBJ2-1, is as follows: EADIYQTPRYLVIGTGKKITLECSQTMGHDKMYWYQQDPGMELHLIHYSYGVNSTEKGDLSSESTVSRIRTEHFPLTLESARPSHTSQYLCASSDWGGSNNEQFFGPGTRLTVL.

The chain joins TRBV7-2 to TRBJ2-5, with TRBD2 identical over 8 bases. The junction had 12 bases not matched to a gene; V was cut back by 5 bases and J by 1 base. The CDR3 spans 17 residues. The germline CDR1 and CDR2 sequences are SGHTA and FQGNSA. The chain's CDR3 is CASSVTPGSGAQETQYF. The CDR3 DNA sequence: TGTGCCAGCAGCGTAACCCCAGGTAGCGGGGCCCAAGAGACCCAGTACTTC. The full variable domain, its missing parts supplied by reference TRBV7-2 and TRBJ2-5, is GAGVSQSPSNKVTEKGKDVELRCDPISGHTALYWYRQSLGQGLEFLIYFQGNSAPDKSGLPSDRFSAERTGGSVSTLTIQRTQQEDSAVYLCASSVTPGSGAQETQYFGPGTRLLVL.